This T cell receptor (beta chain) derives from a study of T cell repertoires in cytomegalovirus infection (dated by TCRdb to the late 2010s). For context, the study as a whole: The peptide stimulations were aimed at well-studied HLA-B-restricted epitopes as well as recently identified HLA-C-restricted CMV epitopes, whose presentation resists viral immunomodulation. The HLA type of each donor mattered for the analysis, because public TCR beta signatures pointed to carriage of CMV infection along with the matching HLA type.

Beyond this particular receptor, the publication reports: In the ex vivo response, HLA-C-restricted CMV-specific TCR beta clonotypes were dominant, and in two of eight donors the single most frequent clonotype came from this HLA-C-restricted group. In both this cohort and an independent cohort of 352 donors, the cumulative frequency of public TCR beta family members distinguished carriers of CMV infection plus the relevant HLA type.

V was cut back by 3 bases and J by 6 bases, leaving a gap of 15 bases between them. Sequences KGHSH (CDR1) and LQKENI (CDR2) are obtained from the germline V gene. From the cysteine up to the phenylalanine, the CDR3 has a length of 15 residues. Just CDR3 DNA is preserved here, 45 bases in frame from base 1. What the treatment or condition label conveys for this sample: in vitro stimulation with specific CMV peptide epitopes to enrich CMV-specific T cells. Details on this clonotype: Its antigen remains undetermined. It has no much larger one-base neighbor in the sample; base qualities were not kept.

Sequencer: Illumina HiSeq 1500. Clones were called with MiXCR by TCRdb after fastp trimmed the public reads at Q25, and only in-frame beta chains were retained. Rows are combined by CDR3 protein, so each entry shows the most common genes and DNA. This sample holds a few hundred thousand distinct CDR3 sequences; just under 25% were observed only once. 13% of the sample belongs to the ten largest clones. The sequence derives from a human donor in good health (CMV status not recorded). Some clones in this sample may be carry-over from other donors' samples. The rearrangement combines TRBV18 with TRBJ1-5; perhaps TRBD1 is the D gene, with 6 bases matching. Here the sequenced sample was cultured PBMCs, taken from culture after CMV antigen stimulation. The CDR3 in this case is CASSPSRGSGQPQHF. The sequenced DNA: TGTGCCAGCTCACCTTCTAGGGGGTCTGGTCAGCCCCAGCATTTT.